The present entry profiles one T cell receptor beta chain with its context. This record belongs to a study of tumor-infiltrating lymphocytes in oesophageal squamous cell carcinoma. TCRdb reanalysed the PCR reads using MiXCR and keeps one entry per CDR3 protein. The sample includes about 17,000 distinct CDR3 sequences, 47% of them seen just once. The TCR was taken from a female donor with esophageal squamous cell carcinoma. Sequenced sample: normal esophageal tissue next to the tumor.

CDR3 nucleotide sequence: TGTGCCAGCAGTTTATCGACTTGGCTGCGCTCTGGGGCCAACGTCCTGACTTTC. It yields the protein CASSLSTWLRSGANVLTF. The chain couples TRBV28 to TRBJ2-6, with D hard to call. The CDR3 runs 18 residues. V dropped 1 base and J dropped 0 bases, with 13 bases sitting between them. The germline V gene has CDR1 MDHEN and CDR2 SYDVKM.